This T cell receptor beta chain was sequenced during a study of T cell changes during pregnancy in multiple sclerosis. The CDR3 length is 16 residues. Trimming took 5 bases from V and 2 from J; bases not matched to a gene: 8. Germline V gives CDR1 LNHDA, CDR2 SQIVND (reference sequence). Assay used: immunoSEQ multiplex PCR; TCRdb lists only in-frame clones, some missing. The sample lists nearly 50,000 clones, 94% occurring once. The sequences come from CD4+ T cells from peripheral blood mononuclear cells, collected in the first trimester of pregnancy. V is TRBV19 and J is TRBJ2-3; 9 bases are shared with TRBD1. The clonotype originates from a female donor with multiple sclerosis, enrolled in a pregnancy study. CDR3 in DNA: TGTGCCAGTAGTCCGGACAGGGGTTGGGACACAGATACGCAGTATTTT. Amino acid sequence: CASSPDRGWDTDTQYF.